The source of this T cell receptor (beta chain) is a study of T cell responses to AZD1222 COVID-19 vaccine. Study summary: Researchers grouped second doses given at about 4 or about 12 weeks into one pool.

Overall study findings and caveats: Spike-specific TCRs gained breadth and depth after people received two AZD1222 doses. The peak T cell response came first, and repertoires were sampled only after it. Donors were largely white British and mainly female; clonal diversity was possibly underestimated.

TCRdb's copy holds only in-frame clones and misses some; the assay was immunoSEQ multiplex PCR. The sample gives more than 70,000 clones, roughly nine tenths of which show up once; 4.2% is in the top ten. The CDR3 is made up of 16 amino acids. V lost 2 bases and J lost 0, with 8 bases in between. Germline V lookup: CDR1 MNHEY, CDR2 SVGAGI. Details on this clone: Its antigen remains unknown.

The source material was peripheral blood, sampled on day 0 of AZD1222 vaccination. This sequence joins TRBV6-5 and TRBJ1-6; D uncertain. This clonotype was obtained from an adult in good health. CDR3 DNA sequence: TGTGCCAGCAGTTACGGGCAGTTCTCCTATAATTCACCCCTCCACTTT. Its translation: CASSYGQFSYNSPLHF.